This T cell receptor (beta chain) was captured in a study of blood T cell repertoires in COVID-19. Sequencing used immunoSEQ multiplex PCR; TCRdb keeps in-frame clones, though not all of them. The sample shows about 400,000 clones, roughly 90% of them seen only once. The germline V gene has CDR1 SGHTA and CDR2 FQGNSA. The V gene lost 5 bases and the J gene lost 8 bases, with 13 bases spanning the gap. This CDR3 comprises 14 residues. Cohorts were based on clinical histories the participants reported. V usage is TRBV7-2 and J usage is TRBJ1-6; TRBD1 might be the D (5 bases). The TCR was taken from a woman aged 30 to 39 with acute COVID-19. Sample: PBMCs or T cells enriched from blood (not recorded which). Here the CDR3 DNA reads TGTGCCAGCAGCCTCCAGGGTACTTATTCACCCCTCCACTTT. Translating gives CASSLQGTYSPLHF.